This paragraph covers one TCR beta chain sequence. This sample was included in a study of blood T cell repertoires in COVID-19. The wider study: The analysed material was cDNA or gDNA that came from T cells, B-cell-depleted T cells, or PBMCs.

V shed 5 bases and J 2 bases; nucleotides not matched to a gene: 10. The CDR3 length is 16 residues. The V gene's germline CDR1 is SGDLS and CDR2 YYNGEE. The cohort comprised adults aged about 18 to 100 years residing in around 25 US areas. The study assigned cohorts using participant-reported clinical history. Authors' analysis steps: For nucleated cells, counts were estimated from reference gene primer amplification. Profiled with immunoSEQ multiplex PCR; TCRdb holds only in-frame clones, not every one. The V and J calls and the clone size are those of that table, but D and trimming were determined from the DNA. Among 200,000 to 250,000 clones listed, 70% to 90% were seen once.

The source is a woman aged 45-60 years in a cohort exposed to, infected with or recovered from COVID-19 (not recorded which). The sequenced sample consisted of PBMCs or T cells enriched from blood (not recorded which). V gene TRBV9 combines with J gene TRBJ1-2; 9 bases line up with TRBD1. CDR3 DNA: TGTGCCAGCAGTGCCACAGTTGGGACAGGGAACTATGGCTACACCTTC. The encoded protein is CASSATVGTGNYGYTF.